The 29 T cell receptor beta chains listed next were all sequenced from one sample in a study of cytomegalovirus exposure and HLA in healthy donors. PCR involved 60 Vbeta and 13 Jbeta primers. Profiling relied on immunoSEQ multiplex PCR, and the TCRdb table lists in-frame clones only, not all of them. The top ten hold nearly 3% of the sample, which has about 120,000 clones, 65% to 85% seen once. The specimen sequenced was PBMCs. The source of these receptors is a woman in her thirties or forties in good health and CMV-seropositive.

The CDR3 DNA sequence: TGTGCCACCTCGTCGACAGGGCCCAATCAGCCCCAGCATTTT. It specifies CATSSTGPNQPQHF. The chain links TRBV7-9 to TRBJ1-5, with TRBD1 matching 7 bases. V shed 10 bases, J shed 3 bases, and the junction held 9 bases outside the gene matches. The CDR3 runs 14 residues. The germline V gene has CDR1 SEHNR and CDR2 FQNEAQ (reference sequence).

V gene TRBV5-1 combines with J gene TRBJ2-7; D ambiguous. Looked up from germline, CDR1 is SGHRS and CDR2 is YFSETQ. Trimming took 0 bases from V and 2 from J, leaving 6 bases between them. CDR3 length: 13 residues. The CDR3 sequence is CASSLGGTYEQYF. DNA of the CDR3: TGCGCCAGCAGCTTGGGAGGCACCTACGAGCAGTACTTC.

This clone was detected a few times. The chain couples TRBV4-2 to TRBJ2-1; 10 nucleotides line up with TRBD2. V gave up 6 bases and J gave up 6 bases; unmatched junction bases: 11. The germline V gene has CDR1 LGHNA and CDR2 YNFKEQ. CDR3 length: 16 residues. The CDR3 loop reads CASRLQTSGMFNEQFF. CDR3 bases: TGTGCCAGCAGACTTCAAACTAGCGGGATGTTCAATGAGCAGTTCTTC.

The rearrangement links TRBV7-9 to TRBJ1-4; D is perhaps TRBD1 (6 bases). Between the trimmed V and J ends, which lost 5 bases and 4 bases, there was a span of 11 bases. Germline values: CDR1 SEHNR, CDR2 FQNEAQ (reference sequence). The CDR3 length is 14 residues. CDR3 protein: CASSLRGSNEKLFF. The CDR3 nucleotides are TGTGCCAGCAGCCTTAGGGGGAGTAATGAAAAACTGTTTTTT.

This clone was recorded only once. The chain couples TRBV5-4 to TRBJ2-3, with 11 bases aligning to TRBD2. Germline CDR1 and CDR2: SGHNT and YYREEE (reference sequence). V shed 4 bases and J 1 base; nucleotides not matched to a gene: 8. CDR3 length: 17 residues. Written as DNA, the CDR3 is TGTGCCAGCAGCCCGACCCCGGGACTAGCGGGCACAGATACGCAGTATTTT. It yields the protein CASSPTPGLAGTDTQYF.

The CDR3 loop is CASSGTGSSAYEQYF. Written as DNA, the CDR3 is TGCGCCAGCAGCGGAACAGGGTCGTCTGCCTACGAGCAGTACTTC. The chain combines TRBV5-1 with TRBJ2-7; the D gene is possibly TRBD1 (6 bases). The CDR3 loop spans 15 amino acids. Trimming removed 4 bases at V and 2 bases at J, with 16 bases between. Germline CDR1 and CDR2: SGHRS and YFSETQ.

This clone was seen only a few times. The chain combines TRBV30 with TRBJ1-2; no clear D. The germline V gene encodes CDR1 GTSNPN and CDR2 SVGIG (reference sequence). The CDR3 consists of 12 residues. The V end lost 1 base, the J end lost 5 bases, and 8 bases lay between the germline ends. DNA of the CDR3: TGTGCCTGGAGTGCCGGGTTGTATGGCTACACCTTC. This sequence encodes CAWSAGLYGYTF. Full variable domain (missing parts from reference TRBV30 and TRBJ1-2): SQTIHQWPATLVQPVGSPLSLECTVEGTSNPNLYWYRQAAGRGLQLLFYSVGIGQISSEVPQNLSASRPQDRQFILSSKKLLLSDSGFYLCAWSAGLYGYTFGSGTRLTVV.

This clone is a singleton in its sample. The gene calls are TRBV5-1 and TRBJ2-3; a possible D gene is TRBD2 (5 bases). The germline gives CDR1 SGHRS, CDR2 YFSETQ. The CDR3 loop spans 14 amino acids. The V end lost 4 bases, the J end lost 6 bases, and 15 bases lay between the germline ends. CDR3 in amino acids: CASSLGSGSDTQYF. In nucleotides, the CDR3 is TGCGCCAGCAGCCTAGGTTCGGGGTCGGATACGCAGTATTTT.

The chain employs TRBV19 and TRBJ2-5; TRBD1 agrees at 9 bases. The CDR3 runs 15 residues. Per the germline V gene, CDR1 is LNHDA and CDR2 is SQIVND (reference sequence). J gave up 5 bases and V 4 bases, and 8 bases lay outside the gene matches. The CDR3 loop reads CASSTGQGIQETQYF. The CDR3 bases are TGTGCCAGTAGTACTGGACAGGGGATCCAGGAGACCCAGTACTTC.

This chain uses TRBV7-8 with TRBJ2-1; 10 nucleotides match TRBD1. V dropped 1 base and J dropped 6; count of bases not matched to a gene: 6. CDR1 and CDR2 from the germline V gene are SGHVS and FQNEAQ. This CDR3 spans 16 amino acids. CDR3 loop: CASSLVGTGVGNEQFF. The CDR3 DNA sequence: TGTGCCAGCAGCTTAGTCGGGACAGGGGTAGGCAATGAGCAGTTCTTC. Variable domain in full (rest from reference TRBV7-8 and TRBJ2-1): GAGVSQSPRYKVAKRGQDVALRCDPISGHVSLFWYQQALGQGPEFLTYFQNEAQLDKSGLPSDRFFAERPEGSVSTLKIQRTQQEDSAVYLCASSLVGTGVGNEQFFGPGTRLTVL.

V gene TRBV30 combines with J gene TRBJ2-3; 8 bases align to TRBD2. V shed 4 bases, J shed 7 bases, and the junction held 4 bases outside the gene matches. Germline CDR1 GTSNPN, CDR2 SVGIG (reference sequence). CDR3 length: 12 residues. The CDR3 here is CAWKTSANTQYF. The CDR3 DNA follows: TGTGCCTGGAAGACTAGCGCGAATACGCAGTATTTT.

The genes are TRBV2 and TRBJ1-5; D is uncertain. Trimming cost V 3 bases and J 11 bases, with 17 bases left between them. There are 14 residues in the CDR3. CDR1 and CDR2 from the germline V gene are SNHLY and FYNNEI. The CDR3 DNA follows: TGTGCCAGCAGTGAGGCAGGCGAGCTCTCGTCCCAGCATTTT. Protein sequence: CASSEAGELSSQHF.

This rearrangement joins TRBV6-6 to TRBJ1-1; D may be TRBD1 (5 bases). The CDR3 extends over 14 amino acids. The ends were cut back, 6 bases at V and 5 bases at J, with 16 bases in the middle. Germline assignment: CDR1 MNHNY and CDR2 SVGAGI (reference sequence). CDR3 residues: CASRGDGRDTEAFF. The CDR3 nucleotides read TGTGCCAGCAGGGGGGACGGGCGGGATACTGAAGCTTTCTTT.

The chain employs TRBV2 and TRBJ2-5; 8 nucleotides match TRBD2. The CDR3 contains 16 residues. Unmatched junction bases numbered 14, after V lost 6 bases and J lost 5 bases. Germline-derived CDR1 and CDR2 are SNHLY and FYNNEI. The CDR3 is CASRRDLAGKRETQYF. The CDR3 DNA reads TGTGCCAGCAGAAGAGACCTAGCGGGTAAAAGGGAGACCCAGTACTTC.

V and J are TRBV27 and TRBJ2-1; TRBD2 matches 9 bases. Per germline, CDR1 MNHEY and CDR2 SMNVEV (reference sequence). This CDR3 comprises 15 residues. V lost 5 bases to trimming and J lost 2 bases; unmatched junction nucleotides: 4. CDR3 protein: CASSKLAGPYNEQFF. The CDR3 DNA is TGTGCCAGCAGTAAGCTAGCGGGGCCCTACAATGAGCAGTTCTTC.

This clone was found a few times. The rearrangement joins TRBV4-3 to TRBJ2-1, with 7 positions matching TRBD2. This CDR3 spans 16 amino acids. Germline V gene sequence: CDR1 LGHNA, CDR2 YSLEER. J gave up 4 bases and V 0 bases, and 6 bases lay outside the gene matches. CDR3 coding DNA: TGCGCCAGCAGCCAAGATAACCGGGGGGTTTACAATGAGCAGTTCTTC. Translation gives CASSQDNRGVYNEQFF.

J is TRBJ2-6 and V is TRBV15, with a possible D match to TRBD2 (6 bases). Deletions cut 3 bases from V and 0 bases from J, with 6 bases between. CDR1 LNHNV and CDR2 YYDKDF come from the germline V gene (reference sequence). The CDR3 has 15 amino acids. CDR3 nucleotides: TGTGCCACCAGCAGGGGAGGCTCTGGGGCCAACGTCCTGACTTTC. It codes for CATSRGGSGANVLTF.

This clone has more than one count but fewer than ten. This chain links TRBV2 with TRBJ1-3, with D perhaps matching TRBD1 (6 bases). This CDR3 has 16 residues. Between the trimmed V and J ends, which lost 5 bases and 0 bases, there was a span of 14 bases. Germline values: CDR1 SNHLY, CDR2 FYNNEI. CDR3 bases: TGTGCCAGCAGTCGCCAGGACAGTCGCTCTGGAAACACCATATATTTT. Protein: CASSRQDSRSGNTIYF.

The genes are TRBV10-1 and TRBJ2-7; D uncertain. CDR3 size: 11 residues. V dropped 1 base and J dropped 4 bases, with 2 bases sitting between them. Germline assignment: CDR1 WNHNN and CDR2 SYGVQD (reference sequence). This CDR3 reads CASSELYEQYF. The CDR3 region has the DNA TGCGCCAGCAGTGAGTTATACGAGCAGTACTTC.

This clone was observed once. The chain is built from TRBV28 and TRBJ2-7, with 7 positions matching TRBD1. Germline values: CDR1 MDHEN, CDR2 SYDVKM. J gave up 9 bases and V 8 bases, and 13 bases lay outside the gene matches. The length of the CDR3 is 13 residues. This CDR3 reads CASGLGTAVGQYF. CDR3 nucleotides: TGTGCCAGCGGGTTGGGGACAGCCGTCGGGCAGTACTTC.

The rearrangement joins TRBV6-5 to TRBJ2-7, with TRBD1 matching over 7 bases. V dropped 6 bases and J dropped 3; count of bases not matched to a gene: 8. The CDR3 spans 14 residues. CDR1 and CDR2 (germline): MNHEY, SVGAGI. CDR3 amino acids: CASRRPDRDYEQYF. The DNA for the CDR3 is TGTGCCAGCAGGCGACCTGACAGGGACTACGAGCAGTACTTC.

CDR3: CASSQRGFDSGANVLTF. CDR3 nucleotides: TGCGCCAGCAGCCAACGGGGATTCGACTCTGGGGCCAACGTCCTGACTTTC. The V call is TRBV4-3, the J call TRBJ2-6; TRBD2 might be the D (5 bases). This CDR3 region has 17 residues. Trimming pared 2 bases from V and 0 bases from J, leaving 11 bases between. Per the germline V gene, CDR1 is LGHNA and CDR2 is YSLEER.

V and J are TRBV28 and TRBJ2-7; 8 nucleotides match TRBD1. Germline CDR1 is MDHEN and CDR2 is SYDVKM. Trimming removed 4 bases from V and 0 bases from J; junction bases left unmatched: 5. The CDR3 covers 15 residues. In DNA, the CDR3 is TGTGCCAGCAGTTACCCAGGGGGCTTCTCCTACGAGCAGTACTTC. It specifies CASSYPGGFSYEQYF.

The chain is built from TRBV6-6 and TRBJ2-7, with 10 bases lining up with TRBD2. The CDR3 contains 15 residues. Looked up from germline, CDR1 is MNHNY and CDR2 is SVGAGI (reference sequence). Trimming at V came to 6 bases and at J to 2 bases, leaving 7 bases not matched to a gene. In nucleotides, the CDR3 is TGTGCCAGCAGGGGTAGCGGGAGGACGACCTACGAGCAGTACTTC. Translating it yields CASRGSGRTTYEQYF.

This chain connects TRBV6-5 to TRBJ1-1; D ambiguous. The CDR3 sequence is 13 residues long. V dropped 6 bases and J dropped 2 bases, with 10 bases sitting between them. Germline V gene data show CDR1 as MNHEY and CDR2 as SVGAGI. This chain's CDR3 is CASSLSFNTEAFF. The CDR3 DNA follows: TGTGCCAGCAGCCTAAGCTTCAACACTGAAGCTTTCTTT.

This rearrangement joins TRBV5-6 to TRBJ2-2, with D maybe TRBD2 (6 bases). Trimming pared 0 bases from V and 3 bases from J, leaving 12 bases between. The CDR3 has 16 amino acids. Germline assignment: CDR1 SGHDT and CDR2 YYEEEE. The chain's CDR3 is CASSLEIAADTGELFF. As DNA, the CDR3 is TGTGCCAGCAGCTTGGAGATAGCGGCGGACACCGGGGAGCTGTTTTTT.

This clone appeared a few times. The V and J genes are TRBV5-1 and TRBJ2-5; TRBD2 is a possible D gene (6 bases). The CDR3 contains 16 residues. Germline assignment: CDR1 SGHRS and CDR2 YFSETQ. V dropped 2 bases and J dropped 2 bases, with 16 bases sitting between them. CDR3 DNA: TGCGCCAGCAGCTTTTTTGGTATTAGCGGACAAGAGACCCAGTACTTC. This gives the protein CASSFFGISGQETQYF.

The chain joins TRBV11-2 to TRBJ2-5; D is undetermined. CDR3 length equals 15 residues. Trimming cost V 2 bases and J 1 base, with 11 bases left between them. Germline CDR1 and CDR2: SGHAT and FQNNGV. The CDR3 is CASSLRRVAQETQYF. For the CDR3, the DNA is TGTGCCAGCAGCTTACGGCGAGTAGCCCAAGAGACCCAGTACTTC.

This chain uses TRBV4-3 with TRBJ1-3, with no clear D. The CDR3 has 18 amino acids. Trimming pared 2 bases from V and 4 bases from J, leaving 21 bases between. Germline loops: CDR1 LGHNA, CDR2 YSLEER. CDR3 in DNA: TGCGCCAGCAGCCAAAGCCCGGCGGGCGGCGGTCCAGGAAACACCATATATTTT. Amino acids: CASSQSPAGGGPGNTIYF.